This TCR beta chain stems from a study of early T cells in non-severe SARS-CoV-2 infection. Study information: Sequencing of bulk RNA from unsorted whole blood was done, without chain pairing.

Unique molecular identifiers were attached to individual cDNA molecules. One entry per CDR3 protein, called by TCRdb with MiXCR from the 5' RACE reads. The repertoire holds tens of thousands of distinct CDR3 sequences, with around 13% as singletons. The CDR3 consists of 14 residues. The germline V and J ends were trimmed by 2 bases and 2 bases, with 7 bases remaining between them. Germline V lookup: CDR1 MDHEN, CDR2 SYDVKM. On this clonotype itself: No antigen is known for it.

The study, taken as a whole, reports: Sequences matched to VDJdb favored anti-spike CD8 responses, while private and CD4 specificities were missed.

The sequenced sample consisted of whole blood. This sequence joins TRBV28 and TRBJ1-3; D gene uncertain. The sequence was collected from an adult who was a healthcare worker with PCR-confirmed SARS-CoV-2 infection or an uninfected control (not recorded which). This chain's CDR3 is CASSLNSPGNTIYF. DNA of the CDR3: TGTGCCAGCAGTTTAAACAGCCCTGGAAACACCATATATTTT.